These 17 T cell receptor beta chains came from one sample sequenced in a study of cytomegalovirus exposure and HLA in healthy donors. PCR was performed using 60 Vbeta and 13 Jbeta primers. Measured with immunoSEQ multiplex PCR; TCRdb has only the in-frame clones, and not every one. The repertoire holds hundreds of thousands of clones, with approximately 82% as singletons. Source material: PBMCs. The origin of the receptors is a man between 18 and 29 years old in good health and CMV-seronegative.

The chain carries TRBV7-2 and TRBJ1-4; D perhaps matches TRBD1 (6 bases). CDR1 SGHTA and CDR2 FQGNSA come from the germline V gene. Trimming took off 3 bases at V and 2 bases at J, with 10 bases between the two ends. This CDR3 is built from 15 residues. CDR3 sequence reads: CASSFRGVTNEKLFF. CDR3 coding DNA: TGTGCCAGCAGCTTCAGGGGTGTTACTAATGAAAAACTGTTTTTT.

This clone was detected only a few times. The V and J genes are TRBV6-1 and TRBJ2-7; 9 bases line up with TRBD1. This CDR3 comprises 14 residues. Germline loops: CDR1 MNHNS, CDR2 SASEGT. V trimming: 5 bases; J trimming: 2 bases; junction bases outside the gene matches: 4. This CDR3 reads CASSPDRGPYEQYF. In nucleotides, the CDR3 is TGTGCCAGCAGTCCGGACAGGGGACCCTACGAGCAGTACTTC.

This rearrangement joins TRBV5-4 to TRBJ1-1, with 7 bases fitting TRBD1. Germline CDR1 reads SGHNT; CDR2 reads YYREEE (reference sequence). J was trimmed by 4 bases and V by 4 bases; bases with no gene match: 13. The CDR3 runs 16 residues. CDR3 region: CASSTNRGGGGTEAFF. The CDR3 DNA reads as TGTGCCAGCAGCACAAACAGGGGAGGTGGGGGCACTGAAGCTTTCTTT. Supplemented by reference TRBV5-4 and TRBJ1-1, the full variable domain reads ETGVTQSPTHLIKTRGQQVTLRCSSQSGHNTVSWYQQALGQGPQFIFQYYREEENGRGNFPPRFSGLQFPNYSSELNVNALELDDSALYLCASSTNRGGGGTEAFFGQGTRLTVV.

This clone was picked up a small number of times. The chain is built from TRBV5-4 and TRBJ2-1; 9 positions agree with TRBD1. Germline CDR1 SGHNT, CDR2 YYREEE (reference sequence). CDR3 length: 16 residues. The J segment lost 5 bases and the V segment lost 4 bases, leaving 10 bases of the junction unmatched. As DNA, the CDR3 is TGTGCCAGCAGCCAAAAATCCGGGACAGGGCACAATGAGCAGTTCTTC. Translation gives CASSQKSGTGHNEQFF.

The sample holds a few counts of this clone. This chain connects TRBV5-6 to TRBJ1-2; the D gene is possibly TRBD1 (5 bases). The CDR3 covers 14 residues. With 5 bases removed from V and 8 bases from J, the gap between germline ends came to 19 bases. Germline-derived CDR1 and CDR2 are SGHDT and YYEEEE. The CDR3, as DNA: TGTGCCAGCAGTCAGGACACTCACTTAAGGGGCTACACCTTC. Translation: CASSQDTHLRGYTF.

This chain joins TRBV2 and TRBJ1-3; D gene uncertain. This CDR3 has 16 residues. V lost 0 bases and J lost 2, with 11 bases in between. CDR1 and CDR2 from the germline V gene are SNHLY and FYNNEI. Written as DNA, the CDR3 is TGTGCCAGCAGTGAAGCAGGCCAGGCAACTGGAAACACCATATATTTT. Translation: CASSEAGQATGNTIYF.

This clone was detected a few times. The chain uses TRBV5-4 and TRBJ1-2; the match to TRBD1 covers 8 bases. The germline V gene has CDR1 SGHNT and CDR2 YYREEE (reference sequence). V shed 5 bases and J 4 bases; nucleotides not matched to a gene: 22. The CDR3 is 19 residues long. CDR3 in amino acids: CASRPSGGRGPLASYGYTF. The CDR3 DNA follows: TGTGCCAGCAGGCCCTCCGGTGGCAGGGGGCCACTAGCCTCCTATGGCTACACCTTC.

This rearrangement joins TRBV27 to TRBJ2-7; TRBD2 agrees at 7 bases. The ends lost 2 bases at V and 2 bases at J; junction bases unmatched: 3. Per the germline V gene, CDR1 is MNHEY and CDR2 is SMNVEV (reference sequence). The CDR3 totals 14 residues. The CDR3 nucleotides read TGTGCCAGCAGTTTAGGGAGGGTAACCTACGAGCAGTACTTC. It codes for CASSLGRVTYEQYF.

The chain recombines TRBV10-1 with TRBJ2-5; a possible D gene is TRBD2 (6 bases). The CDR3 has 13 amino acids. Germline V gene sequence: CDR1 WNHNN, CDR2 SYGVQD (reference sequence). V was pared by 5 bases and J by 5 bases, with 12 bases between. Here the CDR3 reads CASSTGVVETQYF. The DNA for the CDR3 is TGCGCCAGCAGTACGGGAGTCGTCGAGACCCAGTACTTC.

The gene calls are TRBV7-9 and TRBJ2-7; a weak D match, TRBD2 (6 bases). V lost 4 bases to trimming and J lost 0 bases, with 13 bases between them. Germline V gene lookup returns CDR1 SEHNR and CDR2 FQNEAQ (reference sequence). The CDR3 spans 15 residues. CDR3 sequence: CASSSLEDYSYEQYF. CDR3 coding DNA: TGTGCCAGCAGCTCCCTTGAGGACTACTCCTACGAGCAGTACTTC.

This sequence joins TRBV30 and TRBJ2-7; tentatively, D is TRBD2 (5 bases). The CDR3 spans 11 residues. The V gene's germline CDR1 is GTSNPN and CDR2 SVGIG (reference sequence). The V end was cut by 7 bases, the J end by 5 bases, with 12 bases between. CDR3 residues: CASQRENEQYF. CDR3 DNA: TGTGCCTCTCAAAGGGAGAACGAGCAGTACTTC.

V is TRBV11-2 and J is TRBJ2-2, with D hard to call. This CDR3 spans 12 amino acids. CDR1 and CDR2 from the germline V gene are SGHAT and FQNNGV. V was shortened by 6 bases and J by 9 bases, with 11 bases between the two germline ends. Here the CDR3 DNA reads TGTGCCAGCAGTATGGCCGCCCGGGAGCTGTTTTTT. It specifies CASSMAARELFF.

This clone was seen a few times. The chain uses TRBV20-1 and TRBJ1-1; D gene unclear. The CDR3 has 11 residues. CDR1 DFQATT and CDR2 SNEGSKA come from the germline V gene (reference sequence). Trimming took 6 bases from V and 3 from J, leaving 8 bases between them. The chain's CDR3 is CSATGYTEAFF. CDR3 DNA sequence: TGCAGTGCCACTGGTTACACTGAAGCTTTCTTT.

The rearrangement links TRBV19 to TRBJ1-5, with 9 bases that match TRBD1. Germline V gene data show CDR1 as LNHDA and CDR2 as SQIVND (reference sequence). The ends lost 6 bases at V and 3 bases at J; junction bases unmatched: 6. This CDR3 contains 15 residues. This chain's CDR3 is CASRGGTGFNQPQHF. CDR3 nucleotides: TGTGCCAGTAGGGGAGGGACAGGGTTCAATCAGCCCCAGCATTTT.

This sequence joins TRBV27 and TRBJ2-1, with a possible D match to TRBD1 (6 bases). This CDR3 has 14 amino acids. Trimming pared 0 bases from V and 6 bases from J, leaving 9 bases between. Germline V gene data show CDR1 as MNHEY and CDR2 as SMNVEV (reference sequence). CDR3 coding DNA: TGTGCCAGCAGTTTATCCGGACAGTCCAATGAGCAGTTCTTC. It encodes CASSLSGQSNEQFF.

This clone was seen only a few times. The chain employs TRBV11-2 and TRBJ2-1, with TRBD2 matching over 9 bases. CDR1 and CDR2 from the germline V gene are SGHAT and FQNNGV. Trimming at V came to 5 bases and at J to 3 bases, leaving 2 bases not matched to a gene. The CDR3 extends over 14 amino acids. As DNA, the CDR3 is TGTGCCAGCAGCGAACTAGCGGGCTACAATGAGCAGTTCTTC. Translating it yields CASSELAGYNEQFF.

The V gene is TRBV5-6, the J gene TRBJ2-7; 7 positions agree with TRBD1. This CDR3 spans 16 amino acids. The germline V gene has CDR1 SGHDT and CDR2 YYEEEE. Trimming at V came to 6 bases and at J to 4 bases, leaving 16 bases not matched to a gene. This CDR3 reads CASTLWTGQASYEQYF. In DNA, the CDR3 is TGTGCCAGCACTCTTTGGACAGGCCAAGCCTCTTACGAGCAGTACTTC.